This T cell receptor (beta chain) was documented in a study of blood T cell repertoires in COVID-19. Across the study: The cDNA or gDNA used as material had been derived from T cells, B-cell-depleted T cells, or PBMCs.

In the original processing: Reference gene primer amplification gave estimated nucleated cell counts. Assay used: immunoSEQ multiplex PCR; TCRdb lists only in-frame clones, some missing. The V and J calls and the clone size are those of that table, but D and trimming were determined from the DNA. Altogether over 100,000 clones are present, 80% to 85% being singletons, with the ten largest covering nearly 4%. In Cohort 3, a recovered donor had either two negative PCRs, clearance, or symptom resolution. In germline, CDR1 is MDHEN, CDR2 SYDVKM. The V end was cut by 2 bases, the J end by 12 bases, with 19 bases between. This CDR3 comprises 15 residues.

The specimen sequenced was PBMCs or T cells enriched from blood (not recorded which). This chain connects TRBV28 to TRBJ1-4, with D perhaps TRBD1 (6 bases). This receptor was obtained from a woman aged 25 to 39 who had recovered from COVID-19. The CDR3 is CASSLAAGGGLELFF. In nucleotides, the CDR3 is TGTGCCAGCAGTTTAGCCGCGGGGGGCGGCCTGGAACTGTTTTTT.